These 6 T cell receptor beta chains were sequenced from one sample in a study of cytomegalovirus exposure and HLA in healthy donors. Primers included in the PCR were 60 Vbeta and 13 Jbeta primers. Sequencing was performed with immunoSEQ multiplex PCR; in TCRdb, only in-frame clones are kept and a portion is missing. Of some 57,000 clones in the sample, roughly nine tenths were seen once. The sequenced sample was PBMCs. The source of these receptors is a man in his thirties or forties in good health and CMV-seropositive.

The chain carries TRBV7-9 and TRBJ2-7, with D uncertain. V was pared by 3 bases and J by 3 bases, with 9 bases between. CDR1 is SEHNR, CDR2 FQNEAQ, per germline (reference sequence). The CDR3 consists of 13 residues. CDR3 sequence reads: CASSFGVGYEQYF. As DNA, the CDR3 is TGTGCCAGCAGCTTCGGTGTTGGCTACGAGCAGTACTTC. Using reference TRBV7-9 and TRBJ2-7 for the parts outside the CDR3, the full variable domain is DTGVSQNPRHKITKRGQNVTFRCDPISEHNRLYWYRQTLGQGPEFLTYFQNEAQLEKSRLLSDRFSAERPKGSFSTLEIQRTEQGDSAMYLCASSFGVGYEQYFGPGTRLTVT.

The CDR3 reads CASSRTSGSTGGELFF. The CDR3 bases are TGCGCCAGCAGCAGGACTAGCGGGAGTACCGGCGGGGAGCTGTTTTTT. The gene calls are TRBV10-1 and TRBJ2-2; 13 bases agree with TRBD2. The germline CDR1 and CDR2 sequences are WNHNN and SYGVQD (reference sequence). The J segment lost 7 bases and the V segment lost 6 bases, leaving 8 bases of the junction unmatched. CDR3 length: 16 residues.

J is TRBJ2-3 and V is TRBV6-4; TRBD1 matches 11 bases. The length of the CDR3 is 16 residues. V gave up 3 bases and J gave up 6 bases; unmatched junction bases: 8. Per the germline V gene, CDR1 is MRHNA and CDR2 is SNTAGT. DNA of the CDR3: TGTGCCAGCAGTGATTCGCGGGACAGGGGGTCGGATACGCAGTATTTT. It specifies CASSDSRDRGSDTQYF.

The J gene is TRBJ1-1, the V gene TRBV7-2; no clear D. Germline loops: CDR1 SGHTA, CDR2 FQGNSA. The CDR3 extends over 13 amino acids. Trimming pared 2 bases from V and 1 base from J, leaving 5 bases between. CDR3 sequence: CASSLLWNTEAFF. The CDR3 DNA reads as TGTGCCAGCAGCTTACTGTGGAACACTGAAGCTTTCTTT.

V gene TRBV5-6 combines with J gene TRBJ1-2, with 8 bases matching TRBD1. This CDR3 comprises 15 residues. The germline gives CDR1 SGHDT, CDR2 YYEEEE. V shed 2 bases, J shed 7 bases, and the junction held 10 bases outside the gene matches. In DNA, the CDR3 is TGTGCCAGCAGCTTTGAAACGGACAGGGTTGGTGGCTACACCTTC. Its protein product is CASSFETDRVGGYTF. The entire variable domain, with the rest obtained from reference TRBV5-6 and TRBJ1-2, is as follows: DAGVTQSPTHLIKTRGQQVTLRCSPKSGHDTVSWYQQALGQGPQFIFQYYEEEERQRGNFPDRFSGHQFPNYSSELNVNALLLGDSALYLCASSFETDRVGGYTFGSGTRLTVV.

The chain employs TRBV9 and TRBJ1-2, with D possibly being TRBD1 (5 bases). CDR1 and CDR2 from the germline V gene are SGDLS and YYNGEE. The CDR3 is 15 amino acids. V was cut by 4 bases and J by 6 bases, with 19 bases left in between. The CDR3 nucleotides are TGTGCCAGCAGCTCCTCGACAGCGGGTGTTGATGGCTACACCTTC. As protein: CASSSSTAGVDGYTF.